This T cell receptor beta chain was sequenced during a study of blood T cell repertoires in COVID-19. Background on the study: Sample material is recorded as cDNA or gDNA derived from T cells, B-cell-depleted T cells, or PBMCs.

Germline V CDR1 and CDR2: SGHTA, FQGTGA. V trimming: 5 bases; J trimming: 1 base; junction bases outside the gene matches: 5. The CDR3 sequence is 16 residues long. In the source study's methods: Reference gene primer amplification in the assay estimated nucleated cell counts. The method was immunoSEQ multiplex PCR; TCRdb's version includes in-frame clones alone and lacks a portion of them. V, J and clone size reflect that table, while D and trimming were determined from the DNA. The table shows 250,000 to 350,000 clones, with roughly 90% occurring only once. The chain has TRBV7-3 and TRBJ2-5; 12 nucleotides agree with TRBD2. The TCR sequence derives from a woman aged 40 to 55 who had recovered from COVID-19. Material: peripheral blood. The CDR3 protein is CASSRGTSGPQETQYF. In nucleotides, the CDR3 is TGTGCCAGCAGCCGCGGGACTAGCGGGCCCCAAGAGACCCAGTACTTC. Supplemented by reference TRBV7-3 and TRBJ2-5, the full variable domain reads GAGVSQTPSNKVTEKGKYVELRCDPISGHTALYWYRQSLGQGPEFLIYFQGTGAADDSGLPNDRFFAVRPEGSVSTLKIQRTERGDSAVYLCASSRGTSGPQETQYFGPGTRLLVL.